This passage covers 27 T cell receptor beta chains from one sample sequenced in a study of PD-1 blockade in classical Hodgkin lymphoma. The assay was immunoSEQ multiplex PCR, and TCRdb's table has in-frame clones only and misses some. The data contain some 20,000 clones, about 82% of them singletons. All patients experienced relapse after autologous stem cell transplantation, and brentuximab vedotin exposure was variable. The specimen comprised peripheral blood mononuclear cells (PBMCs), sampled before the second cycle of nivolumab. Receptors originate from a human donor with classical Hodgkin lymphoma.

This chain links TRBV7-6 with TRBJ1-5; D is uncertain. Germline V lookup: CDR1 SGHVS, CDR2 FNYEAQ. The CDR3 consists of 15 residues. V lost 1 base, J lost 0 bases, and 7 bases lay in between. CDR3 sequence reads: CASSLDSNSNQPQHF. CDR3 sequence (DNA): TGTGCCAGCAGCTTAGACAGCAATAGCAATCAGCCCCAGCATTTT.

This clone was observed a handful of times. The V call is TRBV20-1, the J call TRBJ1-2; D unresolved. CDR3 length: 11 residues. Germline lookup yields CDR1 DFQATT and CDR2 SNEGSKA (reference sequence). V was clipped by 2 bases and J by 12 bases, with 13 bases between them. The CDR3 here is CSARIPEEDTF. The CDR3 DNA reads TGCAGTGCTAGAATACCGGAAGAAGACACCTTC.

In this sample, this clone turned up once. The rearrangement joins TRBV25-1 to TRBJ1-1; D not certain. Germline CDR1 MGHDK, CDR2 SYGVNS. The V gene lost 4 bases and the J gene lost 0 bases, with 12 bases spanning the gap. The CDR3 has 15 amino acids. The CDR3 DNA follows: TGTGCCAGCAGTGCCGGCTGGGCTTTGAACACTGAAGCTTTCTTT. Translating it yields CASSAGWALNTEAFF.

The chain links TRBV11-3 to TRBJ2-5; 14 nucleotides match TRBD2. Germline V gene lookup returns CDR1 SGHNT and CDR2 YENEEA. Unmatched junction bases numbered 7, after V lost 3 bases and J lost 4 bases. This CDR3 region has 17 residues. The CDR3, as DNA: TGTGCCAGCAGCTTGGGACTAGCGGGAGTTGAGGGAGAGACCCAGTACTTC. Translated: CASSLGLAGVEGETQYF.

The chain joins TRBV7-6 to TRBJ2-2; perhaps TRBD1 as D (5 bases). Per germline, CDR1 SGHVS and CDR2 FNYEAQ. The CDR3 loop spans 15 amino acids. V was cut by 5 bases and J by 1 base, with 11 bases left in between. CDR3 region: CASSRRAGNTGELFF. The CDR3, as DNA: TGTGCCAGCAGCCGCAGGGCCGGGAACACCGGGGAGCTGTTTTTT. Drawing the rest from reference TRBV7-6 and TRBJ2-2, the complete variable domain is GAGVSQSPRYKVTKRGQDVALRCDPISGHVSLYWYRQALGQGPEFLTYFNYEAQQDKSGLPNDRFSAERPEGSISTLTIQRTEQRDSAMYRCASSRRAGNTGELFFGEGSRLTVL.

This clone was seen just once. The CDR3 loop reads CASSYWATDTQYF. CDR3 bases: TGTGCCAGCAGTTACTGGGCCACAGATACGCAGTATTTT. The gene calls are TRBV6-5 and TRBJ2-3; D uncertain. Germline CDR1 is MNHEY and CDR2 is SVGAGI. V was clipped by 1 base and J by 2 bases, with 4 bases between them. There are 13 residues in the CDR3.

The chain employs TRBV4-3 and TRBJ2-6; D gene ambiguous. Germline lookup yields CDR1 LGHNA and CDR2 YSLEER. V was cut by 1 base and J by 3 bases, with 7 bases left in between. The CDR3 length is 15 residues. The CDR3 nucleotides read TGCGCCAGCAGCCAAGCCTTCGGTGGGGCCAACGTCCTGACTTTC. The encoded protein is CASSQAFGGANVLTF.

The CDR3 nucleotides are TGTGCCAGCAGTTCTTTGGTCGGCGCCATATATTTT. Its translation is CASSSLVGAIYF. This rearrangement joins TRBV28 to TRBJ1-3; no definite D call. The CDR3 spans 12 residues. V lost 4 bases, J lost 11 bases, and 12 bases lay in between. CDR1 is MDHEN, CDR2 SYDVKM, per germline. The variable domain in full, completed from reference TRBV28 and TRBJ1-3, reads DVKVTQSSRYLVKRTGEKVFLECVQDMDHENMFWYRQDPGLGLRLIYFSYDVKMKEKGDIPEGYSVSREKKERFSLILESASTNQTSMYLCASSSLVGAIYFGEGSWLTVV.

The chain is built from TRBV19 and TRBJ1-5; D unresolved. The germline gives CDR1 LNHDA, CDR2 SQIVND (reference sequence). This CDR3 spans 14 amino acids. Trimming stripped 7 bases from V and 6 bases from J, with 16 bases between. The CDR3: CASTFRQLGQPQHF. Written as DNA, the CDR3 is TGTGCCAGTACTTTTAGGCAGCTCGGTCAGCCCCAGCATTTT.

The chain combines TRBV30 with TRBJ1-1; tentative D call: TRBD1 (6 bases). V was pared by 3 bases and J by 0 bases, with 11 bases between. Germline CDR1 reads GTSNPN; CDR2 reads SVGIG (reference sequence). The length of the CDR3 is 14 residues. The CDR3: CAWRGDTMNTEAFF. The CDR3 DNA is TGTGCCTGGAGGGGGGACACGATGAACACTGAAGCTTTCTTT.

CDR3 residues: CASSFQSSLHF. The CDR3 nucleotides read TGTGCCAGCAGTTTCCAGTCCTCCCTCCACTTT. The rearrangement links TRBV28 to TRBJ1-6, with unresolved D. The CDR3 is 11 amino acids. Germline CDR1 and CDR2: MDHEN and SYDVKM. Trimming stripped 3 bases from V and 14 bases from J, with 8 bases between.

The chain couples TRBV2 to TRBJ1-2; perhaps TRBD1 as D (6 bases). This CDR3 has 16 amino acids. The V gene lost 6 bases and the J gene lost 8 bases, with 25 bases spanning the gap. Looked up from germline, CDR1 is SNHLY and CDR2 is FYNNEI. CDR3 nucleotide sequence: TGTGCCAGCAGCCAAGAGGACAGACCCTTGGGCGAAGGCTACACCTTC. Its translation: CASSQEDRPLGEGYTF.

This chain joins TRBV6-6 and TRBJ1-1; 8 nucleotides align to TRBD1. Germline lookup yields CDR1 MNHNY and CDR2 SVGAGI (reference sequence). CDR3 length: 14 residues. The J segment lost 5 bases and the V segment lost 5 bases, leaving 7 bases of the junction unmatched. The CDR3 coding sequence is TGTGCCAGCAGTGCCAGGGACAGGCGTACTGAAGCTTTCTTT. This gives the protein CASSARDRRTEAFF.

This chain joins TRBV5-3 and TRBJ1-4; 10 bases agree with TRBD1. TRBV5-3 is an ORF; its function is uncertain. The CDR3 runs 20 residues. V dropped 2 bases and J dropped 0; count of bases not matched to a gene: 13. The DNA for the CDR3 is TGTGCCAGAAGCTTCAAGACCCGGGACAGGGGCCCTCCAACTAATGAAAAACTGTTTTTT. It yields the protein CARSFKTRDRGPPTNEKLFF.

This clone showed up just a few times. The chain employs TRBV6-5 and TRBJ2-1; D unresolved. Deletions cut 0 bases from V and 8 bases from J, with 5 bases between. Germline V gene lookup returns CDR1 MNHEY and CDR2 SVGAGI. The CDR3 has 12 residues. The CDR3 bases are TGTGCCAGCAGTTACTCGGTGTATGAGCAGTTCTTC. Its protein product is CASSYSVYEQFF.

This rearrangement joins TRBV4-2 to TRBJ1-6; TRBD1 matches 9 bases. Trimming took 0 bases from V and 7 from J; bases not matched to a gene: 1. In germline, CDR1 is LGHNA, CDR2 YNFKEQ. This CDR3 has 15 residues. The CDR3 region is CASSQEDRGNSPLHF. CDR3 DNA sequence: TGTGCCAGCAGCCAAGAAGACAGGGGGAATTCACCCCTCCACTTT.

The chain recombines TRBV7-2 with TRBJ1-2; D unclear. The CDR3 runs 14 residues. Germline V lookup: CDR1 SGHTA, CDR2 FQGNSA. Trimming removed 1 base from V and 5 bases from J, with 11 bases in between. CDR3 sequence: CASSLGPAGYGYTF. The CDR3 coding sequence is TGTGCCAGCAGCTTAGGCCCTGCTGGATATGGCTACACCTTC.

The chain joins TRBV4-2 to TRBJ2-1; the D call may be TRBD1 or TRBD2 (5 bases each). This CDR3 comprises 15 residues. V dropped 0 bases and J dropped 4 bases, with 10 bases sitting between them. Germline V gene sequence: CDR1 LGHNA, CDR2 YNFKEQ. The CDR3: CASSQEQDLYNEQFF. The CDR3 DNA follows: TGTGCCAGCAGCCAAGAACAGGACTTATACAATGAGCAGTTCTTC.

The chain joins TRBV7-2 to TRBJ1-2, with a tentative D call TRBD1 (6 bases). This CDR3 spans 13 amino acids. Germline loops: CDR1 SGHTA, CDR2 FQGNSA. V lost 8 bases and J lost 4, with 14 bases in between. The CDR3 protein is CASRDKTIYGYTF. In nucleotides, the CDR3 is TGTGCCAGCCGGGACAAGACTATCTATGGCTACACCTTC.

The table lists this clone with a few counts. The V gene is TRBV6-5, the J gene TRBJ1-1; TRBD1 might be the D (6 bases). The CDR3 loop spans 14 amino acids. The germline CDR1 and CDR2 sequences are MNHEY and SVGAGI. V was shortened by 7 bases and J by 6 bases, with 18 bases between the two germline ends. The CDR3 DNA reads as TGTGCCAGCACTCTCCTAGGGGGGCAGGCTGAAGCTTTCTTT. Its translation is CASTLLGGQAEAFF.

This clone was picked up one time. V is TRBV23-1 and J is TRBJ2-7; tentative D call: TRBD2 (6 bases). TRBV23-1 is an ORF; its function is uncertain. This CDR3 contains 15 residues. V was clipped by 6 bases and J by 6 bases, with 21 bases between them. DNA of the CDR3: TGCGCCAGCAGCCAAGACGTCACTAGCCCTATCGAGCAGTACTTC. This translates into CASSQDVTSPIEQYF.

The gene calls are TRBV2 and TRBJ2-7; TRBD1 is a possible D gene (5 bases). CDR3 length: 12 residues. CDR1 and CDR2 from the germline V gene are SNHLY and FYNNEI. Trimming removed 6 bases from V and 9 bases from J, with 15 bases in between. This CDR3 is CASRGDSARQYF. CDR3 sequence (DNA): TGTGCCAGCAGAGGCGACAGTGCTCGGCAGTACTTC.

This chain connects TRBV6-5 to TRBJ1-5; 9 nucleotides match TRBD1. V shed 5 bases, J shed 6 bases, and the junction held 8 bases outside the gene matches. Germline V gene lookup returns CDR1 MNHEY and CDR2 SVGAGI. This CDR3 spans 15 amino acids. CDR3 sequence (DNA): TGTGCCAGCAGTAGGGGACAGGGAACGGCTCAGCCCCAGCATTTT. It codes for CASSRGQGTAQPQHF.

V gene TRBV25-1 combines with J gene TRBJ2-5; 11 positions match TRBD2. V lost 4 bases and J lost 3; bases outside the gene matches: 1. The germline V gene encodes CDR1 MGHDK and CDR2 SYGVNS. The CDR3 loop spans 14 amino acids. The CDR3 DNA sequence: TGTGCCAGCAGTGCGACTAGCGGGAAAGAGACCCAGTACTTC. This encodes CASSATSGKETQYF.

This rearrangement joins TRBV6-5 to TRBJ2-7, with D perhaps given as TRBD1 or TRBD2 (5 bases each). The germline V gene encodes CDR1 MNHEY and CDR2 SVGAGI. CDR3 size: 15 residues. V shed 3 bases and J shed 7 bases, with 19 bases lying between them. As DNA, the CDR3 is TGTGCCAGCAGTTATGACTCGGGGCTCCGGGGAGAGCAGTACGTC. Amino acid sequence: CASSYDSGLRGEQYV.

The CDR3 nucleotides are TGTGCCAGCAGCCAACACCCTGGGGGGGGTAGTGAGCAGTTCTTC. Translating it yields CASSQHPGGGSEQFF. J is TRBJ2-1 and V is TRBV27; 7 positions agree with TRBD2. Germline CDR1 is MNHEY and CDR2 is SMNVEV (reference sequence). V lost 6 bases to trimming and J lost 9 bases; unmatched junction nucleotides: 14. The CDR3 loop spans 15 amino acids.

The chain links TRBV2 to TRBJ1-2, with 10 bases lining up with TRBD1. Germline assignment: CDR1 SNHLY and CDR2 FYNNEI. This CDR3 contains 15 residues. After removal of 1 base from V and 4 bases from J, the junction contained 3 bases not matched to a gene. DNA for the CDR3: TGTGCCAGCAGTGAAGGGACAGGGGGGATCTATGGCTACACCTTC. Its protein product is CASSEGTGGIYGYTF.